The 21 T cell receptor beta chains below were found in one sample sequenced in a study of sequential checkpoint blockade in melanoma. The treatment was: randomized to nivolumab then ipilimumab (arm A) or the reverse (arm B). Assay: immunoSEQ multiplex PCR; the TCRdb copy retains only in-frame clones and omits some. Of some 31,000 clones listed, 70% to 90% are singletons. The starting material was CD8+ T cells sorted from blood (inferred from file names), obtained from a patient given nivolumab and ipilimumab in sequence. The receptors come from a human donor with melanoma.

The chain combines TRBV27 with TRBJ2-3; 8 bases are shared with TRBD2. In germline, CDR1 is MNHEY, CDR2 SMNVEV (reference sequence). This CDR3 has 15 amino acids. Losses at the gene ends were 2 bases for V and 2 bases for J; bases not matched to a gene: 3. The CDR3 coding sequence is TGTGCCAGCAGTTTACTAGCGGGCCCCACAGATACGCAGTATTTT. Translated, it gives CASSLLAGPTDTQYF.

CDR3 amino acids: CASGGDSGRQYF. CDR3 sequence (DNA): TGTGCCAGCGGTGGGGACAGCGGGAGGCAGTACTTC. The rearrangement uses TRBV7-9 and TRBJ2-7, with TRBD2 as a possible D gene (8 bases). Between the trimmed V and J ends, which lost 8 bases and 9 bases, there was a span of 17 bases. CDR3 length: 12 amino acids. Germline-derived CDR1 and CDR2 are SEHNR and FQNEAQ (reference sequence). Looking up the rest from reference TRBV7-9 and TRBJ2-7 gives the full variable domain: DTGVSQNPRHKITKRGQNVTFRCDPISEHNRLYWYRQTLGQGPEFLTYFQNEAQLEKSRLLSDRFSAERPKGSFSTLEIQRTEQGDSAMYLCASGGDSGRQYFGPGTRLTVT.

The chain is built from TRBV6-5 and TRBJ2-3; possibly TRBD1 for D (6 bases). CDR3 length: 14 residues. Trimming shortened V by 6 bases and J by 4 bases, and 14 bases separated the two germline ends. Looked up from germline, CDR1 is MNHEY and CDR2 is SVGAGI. CDR3 protein: CASSFRGSPDTQYF. Here the CDR3 DNA reads TGTGCCAGCAGCTTCAGGGGATCCCCAGATACGCAGTATTTT.

The chain joins TRBV28 to TRBJ2-2, with 11 nucleotides matching TRBD2. Germline CDR1 is MDHEN and CDR2 is SYDVKM. The CDR3 spans 19 residues. Unmatched junction bases numbered 9, after V lost 3 bases and J lost 0 bases. The CDR3 protein is CASSFMTSGTQANTGELFF. The CDR3 bases are TGTGCCAGCAGTTTCATGACTAGCGGGACCCAAGCGAACACCGGGGAGCTGTTTTTT.

The rearrangement joins TRBV7-8 to TRBJ2-1; D may be TRBD2 (6 bases). Germline CDR1 SGHVS, CDR2 FQNEAQ. The CDR3 spans 12 residues. V gave up 8 bases and J gave up 6 bases, with 11 bases separating them. The CDR3 loop reads CASDRDSNEQFF. As DNA, the CDR3 is TGTGCCAGCGACCGGGACTCCAATGAGCAGTTCTTC.

The chain uses TRBV7-2 and TRBJ2-7; D gene unclear. V lost 1 base and J lost 1, with 11 bases in between. Germline-derived CDR1 and CDR2 are SGHTA and FQGNSA. The CDR3 is 15 amino acids. The CDR3 DNA is TGTGCCAGCAGCTTAGGATCTCGTCTATCCTACGAGCAGTACTTC. This codes for CASSLGSRLSYEQYF.

This clone was picked up one time. Other DNA sequences in this specimen translate into the identical CDR3. The genes are TRBV11-2 and TRBJ2-7; perhaps TRBD2 as D (6 bases). Trimming shortened V by 3 bases and J by 4 bases, and 7 bases separated the two germline ends. CDR1 SGHAT and CDR2 FQNNGV come from the germline V gene. The CDR3 contains 12 residues. The CDR3 bases are TGTGCCAGCAGCTTTGGGGGGTACGAGCAGTACTTC. Translation gives CASSFGGYEQYF.

This chain joins TRBV7-9 and TRBJ1-1; the D gene is possibly TRBD1 (5 bases). V gave up 2 bases and J gave up 4 bases, with 8 bases separating them. The CDR3 length is 13 residues. From germline, CDR1 is SEHNR and CDR2 FQNEAQ (reference sequence). CDR3 DNA sequence: TGTGCCAGCAGCTTACCGGGGGGCACTGAAGCTTTCTTT. This sequence encodes CASSLPGGTEAFF.

The chain recombines TRBV7-9 with TRBJ2-7, with D possibly matching TRBD2 (7 bases). Germline V gene data show CDR1 as SEHNR and CDR2 as FQNEAQ (reference sequence). This CDR3 is 15 amino acids long. Trimming removed 3 bases at V and 3 bases at J, with 15 bases between. As DNA, the CDR3 is TGTGCCAGCAGCTTCCCAGGGGAGGGGATCTACGAGCAGTACTTC. Protein: CASSFPGEGIYEQYF.

J is TRBJ2-1 and V is TRBV7-6; maybe TRBD2 (6 bases). Trimming removed 5 bases from V and 4 bases from J, with 15 bases in between. This CDR3 has 15 amino acids. CDR1 is SGHVS, CDR2 FNYEAQ, per germline. The CDR3: CASSLKGGVYNEQFF. The CDR3 DNA follows: TGTGCCAGCAGCCTTAAGGGCGGGGTGTACAATGAGCAGTTCTTC.

This rearrangement joins TRBV20-1 to TRBJ2-1, with D possibly matching TRBD2 (5 bases). V shed 6 bases and J shed 5 bases, with 8 bases lying between them. Germline CDR1 is DFQATT and CDR2 is SNEGSKA (reference sequence). This CDR3 contains 11 residues. The CDR3 DNA is TGCAGTGCCTTACTAGACAATGAGCAGTTCTTC. Residues: CSALLDNEQFF.

The genes are TRBV19 and TRBJ2-1, with 7 positions matching TRBD2. CDR1 LNHDA and CDR2 SQIVND come from the germline V gene (reference sequence). V shed 4 bases, J shed 0 bases, and the junction held 3 bases outside the gene matches. The CDR3 length is 15 residues. CDR3 nucleotides: TGTGCCAGTAGTACCCGCGGGAGCTCCTACAATGAGCAGTTCTTC. Residues: CASSTRGSSYNEQFF.

J is TRBJ2-5 and V is TRBV27; TRBD2 matches at 14 bases. V was pared by 5 bases and J by 2 bases, with 7 bases of the junction left unmatched. This CDR3 contains 17 residues. Germline V gene lookup returns CDR1 MNHEY and CDR2 SMNVEV (reference sequence). CDR3 loop: CASSTLTSGGAQETQYF. CDR3 in DNA: TGTGCCAGCAGTACACTGACTAGCGGGGGGGCTCAAGAGACCCAGTACTTC.

The CDR3 DNA follows: TGCGCCAGCAGCCAAGGGTACAGGGACAATCAGCCCCAGCATTTT. Translated, it gives CASSQGYRDNQPQHF. The V gene is TRBV4-1, the J gene TRBJ1-5; a weak D match, TRBD1 (6 bases). Germline V gene lookup returns CDR1 MGHRA and CDR2 YSYEKL. The CDR3 extends over 15 amino acids. The V and J ends lost 1 base and 3 bases respectively, with 10 bases between them.

The chain is built from TRBV7-8 and TRBJ2-1; 11 nucleotides align to TRBD2. In germline, CDR1 is SGHVS, CDR2 FQNEAQ. V gave up 0 bases and J gave up 3 bases; unmatched junction bases: 7. This CDR3 is 18 amino acids long. This CDR3 reads CASSLALLAGVVYNEQFF. Written as DNA, the CDR3 is TGTGCCAGCAGCTTAGCACTACTAGCGGGAGTTGTCTACAATGAGCAGTTCTTC.

The CDR3 protein is CASSDRGDDEQYF. Written as DNA, the CDR3 is TGTGCCAGCAGTGACAGGGGGGACGACGAGCAGTACTTC. This chain links TRBV27 with TRBJ2-7; 9 nucleotides line up with TRBD1. Germline CDR1 reads MNHEY; CDR2 reads SMNVEV (reference sequence). CDR3 length: 13 residues. V lost 5 bases, J lost 5 bases, and 4 bases stayed unmatched.

The sample holds a few counts of this clone. This sequence joins TRBV7-8 and TRBJ1-1; no definite D call. Trimming took 1 base from V and 4 from J, leaving 19 bases between them. CDR1 and CDR2 (germline): SGHVS, FQNEAQ. This CDR3 region has 17 residues. The CDR3 loop reads CASSLVPAGSGSTEAFF. The CDR3 coding sequence is TGTGCCAGCAGCTTAGTACCGGCCGGGAGCGGGAGCACTGAAGCTTTCTTT.

The CDR3 is CASSAGTSGFYEQYF. CDR3 DNA sequence: TGTGCCAGCAGCGCCGGGACTAGCGGATTCTACGAGCAGTACTTC. The chain carries TRBV11-2 and TRBJ2-7; 11 positions agree with TRBD2. Looked up from germline, CDR1 is SGHAT and CDR2 is FQNNGV. The J segment lost 3 bases and the V segment lost 5 bases, leaving 6 bases of the junction unmatched. CDR3 length: 15 residues.

The chain has TRBV7-2 and TRBJ2-7; 8 bases match TRBD1. The CDR3 loop spans 16 amino acids. From germline, CDR1 is SGHTA and CDR2 FQGNSA. V lost 4 bases to trimming and J lost 5 bases; unmatched junction nucleotides: 13. The chain's CDR3 is CASSSHVRQGFDEQYF. The CDR3 region has the DNA TGTGCCAGCAGCTCCCACGTCCGACAGGGGTTCGACGAGCAGTACTTC. The full variable domain, in which reference TRBV7-2 and TRBJ2-7 provide the parts outside the CDR3, is GAGVSQSPSNKVTEKGKDVELRCDPISGHTALYWYRQSLGQGLEFLIYFQGNSAPDKSGLPSDRFSAERTGGSVSTLTIQRTQQEDSAVYLCASSSHVRQGFDEQYFGPGTRLTVT.

The genes are TRBV10-3 and TRBJ1-1; D ambiguous. This CDR3 has 15 amino acids. Germline-derived CDR1 and CDR2 are ENHRY and SYGVKD. V gave up 10 bases and J gave up 0 bases, with 18 bases separating them. CDR3 region: CATRETRALNTEAFF. Written as DNA, the CDR3 is TGTGCCACCCGTGAGACGAGAGCCCTGAACACTGAAGCTTTCTTT.

The V and J genes are TRBV4-3 and TRBJ2-4; 7 bases map to TRBD1. The J segment lost 7 bases and the V segment lost 3 bases, leaving 3 bases of the junction unmatched. There are 13 residues in the CDR3. Germline CDR1 reads LGHNA; CDR2 reads YSLEER. Here the CDR3 DNA reads TGCGCCAGCAGCCACCGGGGACAGAACATTCAGTACTTC. Translated: CASSHRGQNIQYF.